This T cell receptor beta chain was profiled in a study of T cells in Graves' hyperthyroidism and ophthalmopathy. Study-wide background: The initial diagnosis was the point when peripheral blood was collected, ahead of any treatment.

Subjects aged 18 to 65 presented with newly diagnosed hyperthyroidism of less than 2 months' duration. The authors took PBMCs from 10 ml fresh peripheral blood. This clonotype was counted many times. RNA transcripts provided the source from which TCR beta CDR3 regions were amplified. HTBI primers were used for first-round RT-PCR of the TCR CDR3. A single record per CDR3 protein comes from TCRdb applying MiXCR to the multiplex PCR reads. Counted here are about 620,000 distinct CDR3 sequences, 16% occurring once; the ten biggest clones make up less than 4.5%. This TCR was sampled from a woman aged 25 to 39 with Graves' hyperthyroidism. The specimen was blood.

Here the CDR3 reads CASSKGERGAFF. The CDR3 nucleotides read TGTGCCAGCAGTAAGGGCGAGAGGGGAGCTTTCTTT. The V and J genes are TRBV28 and TRBJ1-1, with D possibly TRBD1 on 5 matching bases. Trimming removed 5 bases at V and 10 bases at J, with 14 bases between. The germline V gene encodes CDR1 MDHEN and CDR2 SYDVKM. CDR3 length: 12 residues.